The T cell receptor (beta chain) under discussion was sequenced for a study of blood T cell repertoires in COVID-19. Study as a whole: Some COVID-19 samples were acute and others convalescent; all came from the United States, Italy and Spain. PBMCs, B-cell-depleted T cells, or T cells were the source of the cDNA or gDNA that made up the material.

The germline gives CDR1 SGHVS, CDR2 FNYEAQ. The CDR3 is 13 residues long. V was cut by 6 bases and J by 8 bases, with 14 bases left in between. Authors' analysis steps: Estimated nucleated cell counts came from reference gene primer amplification. Clones were read by immunoSEQ multiplex PCR, and TCRdb kept only the in-frame ones, dropping some. The DNA gave D and trimming, while V, J and clone size come from that table. The sample holds about 94,000 clones, roughly 80% seen once. The chain links TRBV7-6 to TRBJ2-1; TRBD1 is a possible D gene (6 bases). The receptor comes from a human donor in a cohort sampled during active COVID-19. The sequenced sample was peripheral blood. DNA for the CDR3: TGTGCCAGCAGGGGGACATTTTCCGATGAGCAGTTCTTC. Protein: CASRGTFSDEQFF.